These 11 T cell receptor beta chains were all obtained from the same sample, sequenced in a study of blood T cell repertoires in COVID-19 (dated by TCRdb to 2018 to 2021). Library preparation employed the immunoSEQ multiplex PCR assay. Imported from immuneACCESS, the table was reduced by TCRdb to in-frame sequences with V and J called. These copies leave out some clones; in studies compared against another copy, an unresolved V gene accounts for under half, and the cause of the remainder is not known. Present in this sample are about 200,000 clones, approximately 80% of which were seen just once. Approximately 13% of the sample lies in the top ten. Sequenced material: peripheral blood. These receptor sequences come from a human donor in a cohort sampled during active COVID-19.

The chain couples TRBV27 to TRBJ2-7; D remains ambiguous. V was clipped by 4 bases and J by 0 bases, with 16 bases between them. Germline loops: CDR1 MNHEY, CDR2 SMNVEV (reference sequence). The CDR3 loop spans 16 amino acids. For the CDR3, the DNA is TGTGCCAGCAGTTCGGGTAGGCACTACCTCTCCTACGAGCAGTACTTC. Translating gives CASSSGRHYLSYEQYF.

The chain links TRBV19 to TRBJ2-4, with TRBD2 matching over 11 bases. CDR1 is LNHDA, CDR2 SQIVND, per germline (reference sequence). This CDR3 region has 18 residues. V lost 1 base, J lost 3 bases, and 8 bases stayed unmatched. The CDR3 spells CASSIVPGLAAFKNIQYF. The CDR3 region has the DNA TGTGCCAGTAGTATAGTCCCGGGACTAGCGGCTTTCAAAAACATTCAGTACTTC. The whole variable domain, filled in from reference TRBV19 and TRBJ2-4, reads DGGITQSPKYLFRKEGQNVTLSCEQNLNHDAMYWYRQDPGQGLRLIYYSQIVNDFQKGDIAEGYSVSREKKESFPLTVTSAQKNPTAFYLCASSIVPGLAAFKNIQYFGAGTRLSVL.

The J gene is TRBJ1-2, the V gene TRBV19, with D tentatively TRBD1 (5 bases). The V gene's germline CDR1 is LNHDA and CDR2 SQIVND (reference sequence). With 2 bases removed from V and 5 bases from J, the gap between germline ends came to 9 bases. The CDR3 totals 13 residues. CDR3: CASSIRGSYGYTF. The CDR3 DNA reads TGTGCCAGTAGTATACGGGGGTCTTATGGCTACACCTTC.

The gene calls are TRBV15 and TRBJ2-1; D not resolved. From germline, CDR1 is LNHNV and CDR2 YYDKDF (reference sequence). This CDR3 region has 12 residues. V gave up 6 bases and J gave up 7 bases, with 10 bases separating them. CDR3 amino acids: CATRGEANEQFF. DNA for the CDR3: TGTGCCACCAGAGGAGAAGCGAATGAGCAGTTCTTC.

The chain joins TRBV6-5 to TRBJ2-5; TRBD2 might be the D (6 bases). Germline CDR1 is MNHEY and CDR2 is SVGAGI. The CDR3 covers 13 residues. Trimming removed 7 bases at V and 4 bases at J, with 13 bases between. The CDR3 DNA is TGTGCCAGCACCCAGATCGGGAGAGAGACCCAGTACTTC. This encodes CASTQIGRETQYF.

This sequence joins TRBV27 and TRBJ1-2; D may be TRBD1 (6 bases). The CDR3 consists of 19 residues. Trimming left V 5 bases short and J 2 bases short, with 27 bases between. CDR1 is MNHEY and CDR2 is SMNVEV in the germline V gene (reference sequence). Here the CDR3 reads CASSPTGWDQGRGNYGYTF. The CDR3 bases are TGTGCCAGCAGTCCCACCGGTTGGGATCAGGGGCGCGGGAACTATGGCTACACCTTC.

On this clone itself: Its ends do not fully match the called genes, so a read error is possible. The chain carries TRBV3-1 (or the pseudogene TRBV3-2) and TRBJ2-5, with D maybe TRBD1 (8 bases). There are 14 residues in the CDR3. Germline V gene sequence: CDR1 LGHDT, CDR2 YNNKEL (reference sequence). In DNA form, the CDR3 reads TGTGCCAGCAGCCTACAGGGGGGGTTAGAGAGCCAGTACTTC. Amino acid sequence: CASSLQGGLESQYF.

The chain has TRBV6-5 and TRBJ2-5; 8 nucleotides match TRBD1. The CDR3 has 14 amino acids. J was trimmed by 4 bases and V by 6 bases; bases with no gene match: 7. Germline loops: CDR1 MNHEY, CDR2 SVGAGI. In DNA form, the CDR3 reads TGTGCCAGCAGAAGGACAGGGCGGGGAGAGACCCAGTACTTC. Amino acid sequence: CASRRTGRGETQYF.

The chain links TRBV5-1 to TRBJ2-1; 10 nucleotides agree with TRBD2. Germline CDR1 is SGHRS and CDR2 is YFSETQ. This CDR3 comprises 14 residues. J was trimmed by 9 bases and V by 1 base; bases with no gene match: 4. The CDR3 region is CASSLTSGKSEQFF. In DNA, the CDR3 is TGCGCCAGCAGCTTGACTAGCGGGAAGAGTGAGCAGTTCTTC.

The chain employs TRBV5-1 and TRBJ1-2, with 9 bases identical to TRBD1. The V gene end was trimmed by 0 bases and the J gene end by 1 base; junction bases not matched to a gene: 4. This CDR3 is 16 amino acids long. Germline loops: CDR1 SGHRS, CDR2 YFSETQ. Here the CDR3 reads CASSLVDRGRNYGYTF. The CDR3 nucleotides read TGCGCCAGCAGCTTGGTGGACAGGGGTCGTAACTATGGCTACACCTTC.

The V call is TRBV10-3, the J call TRBJ2-5; D is perhaps TRBD2 (5 bases). Germline V lookup: CDR1 ENHRY, CDR2 SYGVKD. V was clipped by 11 bases and J by 1 base, with 14 bases between them. This CDR3 is built from 13 residues. CDR3 in amino acids: CAAKDYFQETQYF. CDR3 DNA sequence: TGTGCCGCCAAAGACTACTTCCAAGAGACCCAGTACTTC.